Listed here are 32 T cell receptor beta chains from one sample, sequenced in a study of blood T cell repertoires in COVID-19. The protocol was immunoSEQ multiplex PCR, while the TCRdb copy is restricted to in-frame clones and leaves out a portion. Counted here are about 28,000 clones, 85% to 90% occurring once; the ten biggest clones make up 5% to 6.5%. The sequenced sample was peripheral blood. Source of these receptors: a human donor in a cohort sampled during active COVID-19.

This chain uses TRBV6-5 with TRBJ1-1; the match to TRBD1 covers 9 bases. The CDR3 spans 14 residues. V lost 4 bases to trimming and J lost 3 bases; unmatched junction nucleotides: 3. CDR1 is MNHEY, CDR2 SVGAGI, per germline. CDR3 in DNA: TGTGCCAGCAGTTTTAGGACAGGGGACACTGAAGCTTTCTTT. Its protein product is CASSFRTGDTEAFF.

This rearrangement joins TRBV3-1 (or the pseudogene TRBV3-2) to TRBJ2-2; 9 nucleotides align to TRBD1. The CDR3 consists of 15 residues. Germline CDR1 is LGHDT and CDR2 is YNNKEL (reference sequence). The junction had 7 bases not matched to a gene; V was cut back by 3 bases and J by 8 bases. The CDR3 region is CASSQATGGGGELFF. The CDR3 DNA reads TGTGCCAGCAGCCAGGCCACAGGGGGCGGTGGGGAGCTGTTTTTT.

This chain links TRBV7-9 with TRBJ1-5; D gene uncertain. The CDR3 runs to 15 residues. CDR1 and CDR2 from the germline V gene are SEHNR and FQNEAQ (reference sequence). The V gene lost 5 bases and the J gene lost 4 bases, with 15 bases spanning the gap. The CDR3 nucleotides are TGTGCCAGCAGCCCGCTAGGTGGAGCTAATCAGCCCCAGCATTTT. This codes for CASSPLGGANQPQHF.

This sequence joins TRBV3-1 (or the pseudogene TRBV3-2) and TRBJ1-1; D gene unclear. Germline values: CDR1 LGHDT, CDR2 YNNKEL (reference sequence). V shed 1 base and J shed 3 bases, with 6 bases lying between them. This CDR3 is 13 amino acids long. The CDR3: CASSQGGDTEAFF. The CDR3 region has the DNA TGTGCCAGCAGCCAAGGCGGGGACACTGAAGCTTTCTTT.

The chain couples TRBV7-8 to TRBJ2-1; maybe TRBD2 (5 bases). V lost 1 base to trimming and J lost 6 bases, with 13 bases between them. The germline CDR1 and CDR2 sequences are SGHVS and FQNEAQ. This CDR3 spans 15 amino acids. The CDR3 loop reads CASSLGRLGINEQFF. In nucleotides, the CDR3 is TGTGCCAGCAGCTTAGGGAGGTTAGGGATCAATGAGCAGTTCTTC.

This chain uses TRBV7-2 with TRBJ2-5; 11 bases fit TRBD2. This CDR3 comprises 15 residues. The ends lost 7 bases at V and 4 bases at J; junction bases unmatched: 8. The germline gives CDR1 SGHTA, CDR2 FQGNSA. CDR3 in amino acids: CASNDLAGGGETQYF. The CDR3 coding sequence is TGTGCCAGCAACGATCTAGCGGGGGGAGGAGAGACCCAGTACTTC.

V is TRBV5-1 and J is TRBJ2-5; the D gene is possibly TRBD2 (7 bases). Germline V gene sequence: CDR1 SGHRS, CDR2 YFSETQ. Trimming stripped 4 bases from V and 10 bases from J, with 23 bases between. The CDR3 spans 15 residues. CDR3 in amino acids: CASSPGGRMPSLQYF. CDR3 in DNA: TGCGCCAGCAGCCCGGGGGGCAGGATGCCGTCGCTCCAGTACTTC.

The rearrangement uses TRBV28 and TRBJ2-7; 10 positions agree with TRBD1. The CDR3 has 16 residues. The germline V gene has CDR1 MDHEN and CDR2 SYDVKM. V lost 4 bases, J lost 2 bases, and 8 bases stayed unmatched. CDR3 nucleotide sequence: TGTGCCAGCAGTTGGTGGGACAGGGGACTTGCCTACGAGCAGTACTTC. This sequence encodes CASSWWDRGLAYEQYF.

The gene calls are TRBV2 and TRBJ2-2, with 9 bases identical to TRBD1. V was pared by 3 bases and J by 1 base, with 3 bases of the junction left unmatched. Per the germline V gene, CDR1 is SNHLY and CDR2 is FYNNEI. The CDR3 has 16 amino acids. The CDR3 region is CASSEPGQGNTGELFF. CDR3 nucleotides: TGTGCCAGCAGTGAGCCGGGACAGGGGAACACCGGGGAGCTGTTTTTT.

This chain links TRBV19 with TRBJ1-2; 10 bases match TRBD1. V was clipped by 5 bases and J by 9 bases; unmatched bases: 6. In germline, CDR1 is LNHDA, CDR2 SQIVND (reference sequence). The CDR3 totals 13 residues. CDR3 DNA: TGTGCCAGTAGTCCAGACAGGGGGCCGAGCTACACCTTC. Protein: CASSPDRGPSYTF.

The CDR3 region is CASSLIYMNTEAFF. CDR3 nucleotides: TGTGCCAGCAGCTTGATTTACATGAACACTGAAGCTTTCTTT. V usage is TRBV7-2 and J usage is TRBJ1-1; the D is unclear. From germline, CDR1 is SGHTA and CDR2 FQGNSA. CDR3 length: 14 amino acids. V lost 3 bases and J 0 bases, leaving 8 bases between the germline ends.

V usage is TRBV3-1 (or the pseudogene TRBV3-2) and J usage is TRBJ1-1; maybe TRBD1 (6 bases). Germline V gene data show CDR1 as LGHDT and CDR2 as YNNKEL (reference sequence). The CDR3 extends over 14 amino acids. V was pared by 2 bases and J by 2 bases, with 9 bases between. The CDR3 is CASSQWGTNTEAFF. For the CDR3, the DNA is TGTGCCAGCAGCCAATGGGGGACAAACACTGAAGCTTTCTTT.

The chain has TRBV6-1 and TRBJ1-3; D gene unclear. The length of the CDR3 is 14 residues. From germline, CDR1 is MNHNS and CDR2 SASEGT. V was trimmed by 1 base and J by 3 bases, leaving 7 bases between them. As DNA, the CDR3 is TGTGCCAGCAGTGAAGGCGGCAGTGGAAACACCATATATTTT. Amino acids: CASSEGGSGNTIYF.

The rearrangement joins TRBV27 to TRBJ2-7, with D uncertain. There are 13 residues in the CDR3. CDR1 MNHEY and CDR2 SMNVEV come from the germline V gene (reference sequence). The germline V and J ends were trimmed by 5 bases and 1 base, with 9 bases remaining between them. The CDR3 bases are TGTGCCAGCAGTCCCTTTTTTTCCTACGAGCAGTACTTC. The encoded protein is CASSPFFSYEQYF.

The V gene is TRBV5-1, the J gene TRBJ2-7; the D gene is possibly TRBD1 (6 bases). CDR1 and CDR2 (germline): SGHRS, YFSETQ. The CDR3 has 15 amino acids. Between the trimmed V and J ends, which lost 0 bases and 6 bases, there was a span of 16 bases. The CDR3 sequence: CASSLEVGAFREQYF. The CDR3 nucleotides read TGCGCCAGCAGCTTGGAGGTGGGGGCGTTCCGCGAGCAGTACTTC.

CDR3 loop: CASSQRQAEGYTF. For the CDR3, the DNA is TGTGCCAGCAGCCAAAGACAGGCGGAAGGCTACACCTTC. The chain employs TRBV5-4 and TRBJ1-2; TRBD1 is a possible D gene (6 bases). The length of the CDR3 is 13 residues. V shed 4 bases and J shed 8 bases, with 15 bases lying between them. From germline, CDR1 is SGHNT and CDR2 YYREEE (reference sequence).

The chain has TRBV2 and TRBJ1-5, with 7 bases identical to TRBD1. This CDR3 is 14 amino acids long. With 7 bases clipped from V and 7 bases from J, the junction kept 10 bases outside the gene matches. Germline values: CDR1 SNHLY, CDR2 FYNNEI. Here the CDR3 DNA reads TGTGCCAGCAAACCGAGACAGGGTTCCCAGCCCCAGCATTTT. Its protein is CASKPRQGSQPQHF. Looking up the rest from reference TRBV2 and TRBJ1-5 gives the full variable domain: EPEVTQTPSHQVTQMGQEVILRCVPISNHLYFYWYRQILGQKVEFLVSFYNNEISEKSEIFDDQFSVERPDGSNFTLKIRSTKLEDSAMYFCASKPRQGSQPQHFGDGTRLSIL.

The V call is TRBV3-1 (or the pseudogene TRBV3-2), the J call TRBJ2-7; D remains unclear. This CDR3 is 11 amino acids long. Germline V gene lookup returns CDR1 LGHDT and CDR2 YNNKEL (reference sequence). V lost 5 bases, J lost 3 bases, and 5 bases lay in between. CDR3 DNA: TGTGCCAGCAGCTACAACTACGAGCAGTACTTC. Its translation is CASSYNYEQYF.

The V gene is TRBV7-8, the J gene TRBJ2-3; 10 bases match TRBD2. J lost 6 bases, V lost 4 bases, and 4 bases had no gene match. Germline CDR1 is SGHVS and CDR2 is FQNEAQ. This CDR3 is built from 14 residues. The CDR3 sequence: CASSSSGGGDTQYF. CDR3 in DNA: TGTGCCAGCAGCTCTAGCGGGGGAGGGGATACGCAGTATTTT.

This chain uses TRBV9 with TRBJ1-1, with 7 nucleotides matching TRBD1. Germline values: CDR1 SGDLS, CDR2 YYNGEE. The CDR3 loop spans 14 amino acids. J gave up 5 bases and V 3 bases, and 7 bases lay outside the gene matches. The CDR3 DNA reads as TGTGCCAGCAGCGGACAGGGCAGGGGTACTGAAGCTTTCTTT. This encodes CASSGQGRGTEAFF.

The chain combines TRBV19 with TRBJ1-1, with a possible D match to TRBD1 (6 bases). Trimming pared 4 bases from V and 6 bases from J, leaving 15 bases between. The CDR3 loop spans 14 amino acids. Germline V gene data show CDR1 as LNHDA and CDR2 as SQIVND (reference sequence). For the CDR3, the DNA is TGTGCCAGTAGTAACTCAGGGTGGGGGCCTGAAGCTTTCTTT. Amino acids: CASSNSGWGPEAFF.

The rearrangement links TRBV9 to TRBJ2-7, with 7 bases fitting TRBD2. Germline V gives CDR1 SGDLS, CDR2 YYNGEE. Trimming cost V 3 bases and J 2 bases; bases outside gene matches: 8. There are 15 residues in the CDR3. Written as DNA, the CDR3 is TGTGCCAGCAGCGCTGGGGGGGACCTCCCCTACGAGCAGTACTTC. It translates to CASSAGGDLPYEQYF.

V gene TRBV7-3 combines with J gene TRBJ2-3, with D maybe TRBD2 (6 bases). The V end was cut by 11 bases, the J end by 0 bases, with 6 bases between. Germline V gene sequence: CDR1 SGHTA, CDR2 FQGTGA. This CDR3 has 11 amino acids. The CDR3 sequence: CARESTDTQYF. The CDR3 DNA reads TGTGCCCGGGAGAGCACAGATACGCAGTATTTT.

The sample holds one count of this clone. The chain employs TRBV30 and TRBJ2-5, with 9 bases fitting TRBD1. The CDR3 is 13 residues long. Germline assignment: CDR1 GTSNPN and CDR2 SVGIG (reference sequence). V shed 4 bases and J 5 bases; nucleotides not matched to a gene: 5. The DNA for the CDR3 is TGTGCCTGGAAACGGACAGGGGCCGAGACCCAGTACTTC. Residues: CAWKRTGAETQYF.

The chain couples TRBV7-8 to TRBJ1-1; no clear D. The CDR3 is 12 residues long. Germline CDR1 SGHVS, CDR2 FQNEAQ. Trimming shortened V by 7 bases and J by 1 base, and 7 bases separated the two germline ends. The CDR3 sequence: CASTVANTEAFF. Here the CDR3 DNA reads TGTGCCAGCACGGTTGCGAACACTGAAGCTTTCTTT.

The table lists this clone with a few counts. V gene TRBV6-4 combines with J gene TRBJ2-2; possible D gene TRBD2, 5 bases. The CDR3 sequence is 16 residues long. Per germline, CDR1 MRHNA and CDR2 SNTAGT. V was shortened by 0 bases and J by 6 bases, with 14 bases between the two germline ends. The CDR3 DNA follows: TGTGCCAGCAGTGACTCGTCTCGGTCGAGGGCCGGGGAGCTGTTTTTT. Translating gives CASSDSSRSRAGELFF.

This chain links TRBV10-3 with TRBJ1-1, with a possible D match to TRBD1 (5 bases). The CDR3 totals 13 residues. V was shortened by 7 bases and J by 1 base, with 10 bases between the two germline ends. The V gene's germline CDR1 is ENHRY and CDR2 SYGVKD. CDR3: CAITPGQNTEAFF. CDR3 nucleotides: TGTGCCATCACGCCAGGACAGAACACTGAAGCTTTCTTT.

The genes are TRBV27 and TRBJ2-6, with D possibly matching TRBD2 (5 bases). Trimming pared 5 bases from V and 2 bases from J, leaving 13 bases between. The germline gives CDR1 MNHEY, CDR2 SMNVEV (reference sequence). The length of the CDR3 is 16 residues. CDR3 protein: CASSPSWGAGANVLTF. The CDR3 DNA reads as TGTGCCAGCAGTCCCTCTTGGGGAGCTGGGGCCAACGTCCTGACTTTC.

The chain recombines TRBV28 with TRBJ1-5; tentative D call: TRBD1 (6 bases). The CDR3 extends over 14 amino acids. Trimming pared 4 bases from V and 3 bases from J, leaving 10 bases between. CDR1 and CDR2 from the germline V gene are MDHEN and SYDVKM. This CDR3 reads CASSYGQSNQPQHF. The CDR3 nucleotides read TGTGCCAGCAGTTACGGACAGTCCAATCAGCCCCAGCATTTT.

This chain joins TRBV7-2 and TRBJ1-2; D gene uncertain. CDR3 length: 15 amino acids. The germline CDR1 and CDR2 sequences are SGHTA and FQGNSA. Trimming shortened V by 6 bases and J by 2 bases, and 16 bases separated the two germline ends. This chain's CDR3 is CASRPGPGENYGYTF. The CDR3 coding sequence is TGTGCCAGCAGACCCGGCCCCGGGGAGAACTATGGCTACACCTTC.

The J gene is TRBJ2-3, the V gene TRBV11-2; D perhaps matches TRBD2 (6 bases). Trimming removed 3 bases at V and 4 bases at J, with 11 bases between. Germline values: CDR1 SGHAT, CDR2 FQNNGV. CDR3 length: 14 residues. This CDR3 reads CASSFLGTSDTQYF. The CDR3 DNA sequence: TGTGCCAGCAGCTTCCTAGGGACTTCAGATACGCAGTATTTT.

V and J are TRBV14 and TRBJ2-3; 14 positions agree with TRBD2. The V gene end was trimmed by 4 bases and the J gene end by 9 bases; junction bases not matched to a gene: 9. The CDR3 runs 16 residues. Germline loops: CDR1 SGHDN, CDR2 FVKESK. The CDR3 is CASSLATSGGESTQYF. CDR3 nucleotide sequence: TGTGCCAGCAGCCTAGCGACTAGCGGGGGGGAATCCACGCAGTATTTT.